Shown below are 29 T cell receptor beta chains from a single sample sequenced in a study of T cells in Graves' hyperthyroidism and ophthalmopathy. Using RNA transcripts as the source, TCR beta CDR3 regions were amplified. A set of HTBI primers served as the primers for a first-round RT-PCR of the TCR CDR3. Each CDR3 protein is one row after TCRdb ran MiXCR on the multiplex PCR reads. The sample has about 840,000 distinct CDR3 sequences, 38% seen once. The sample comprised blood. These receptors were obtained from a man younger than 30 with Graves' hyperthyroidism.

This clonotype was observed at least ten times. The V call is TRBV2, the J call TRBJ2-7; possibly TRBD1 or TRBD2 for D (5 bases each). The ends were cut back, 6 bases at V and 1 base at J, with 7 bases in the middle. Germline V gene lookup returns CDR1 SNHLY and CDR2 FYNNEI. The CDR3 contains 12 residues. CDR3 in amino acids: CASRGPSYEQYF. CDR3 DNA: TGTGCCAGCAGGGGACCGTCCTACGAGCAGTACTTC.

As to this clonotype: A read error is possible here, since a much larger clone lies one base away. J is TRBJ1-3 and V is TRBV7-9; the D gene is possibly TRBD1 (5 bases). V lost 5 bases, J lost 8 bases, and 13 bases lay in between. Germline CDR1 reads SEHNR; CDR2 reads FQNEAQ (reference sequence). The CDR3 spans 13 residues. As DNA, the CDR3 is TGTGCCAGCAGCCTCACGGGGCCATACACCATATATTTT. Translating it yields CASSLTGPYTIYF.

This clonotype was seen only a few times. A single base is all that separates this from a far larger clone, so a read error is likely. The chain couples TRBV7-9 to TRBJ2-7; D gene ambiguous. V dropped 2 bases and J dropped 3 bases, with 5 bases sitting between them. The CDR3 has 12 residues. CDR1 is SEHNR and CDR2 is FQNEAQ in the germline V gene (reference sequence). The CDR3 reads CASSLHGYEQYF. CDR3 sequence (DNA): TGTGCCAGCAGCTTACATGGCTACGAGCAGTACTTC.

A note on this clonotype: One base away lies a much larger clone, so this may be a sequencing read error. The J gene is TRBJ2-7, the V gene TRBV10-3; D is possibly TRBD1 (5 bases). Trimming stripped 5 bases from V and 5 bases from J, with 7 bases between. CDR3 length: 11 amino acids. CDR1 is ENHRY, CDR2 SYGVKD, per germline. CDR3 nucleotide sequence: TGTGCCATCAGTTTAGGGGACGAGCAGTACTTC. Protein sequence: CAISLGDEQYF.

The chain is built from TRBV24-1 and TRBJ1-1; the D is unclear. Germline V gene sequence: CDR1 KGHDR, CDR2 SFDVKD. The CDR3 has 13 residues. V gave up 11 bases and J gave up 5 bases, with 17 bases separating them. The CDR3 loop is CASSRSQVTEAFF. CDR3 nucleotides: TGTGCCAGCAGCCGCTCTCAGGTGACTGAAGCTTTCTTT.

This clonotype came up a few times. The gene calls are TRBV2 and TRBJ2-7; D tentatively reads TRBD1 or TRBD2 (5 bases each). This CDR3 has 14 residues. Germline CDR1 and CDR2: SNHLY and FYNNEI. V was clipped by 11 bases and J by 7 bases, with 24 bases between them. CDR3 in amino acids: CAGWEQDWEREQYF. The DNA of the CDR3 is TGTGCCGGGTGGGAACAGGACTGGGAAAGGGAGCAGTACTTC. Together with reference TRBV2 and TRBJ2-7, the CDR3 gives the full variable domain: EPEVTQTPSHQVTQMGQEVILRCVPISNHLYFYWYRQILGQKVEFLVSFYNNEISEKSEIFDDQFSVERPDGSNFTLKIRSTKLEDSAMYFCAGWEQDWEREQYFGPGTRLTVT.

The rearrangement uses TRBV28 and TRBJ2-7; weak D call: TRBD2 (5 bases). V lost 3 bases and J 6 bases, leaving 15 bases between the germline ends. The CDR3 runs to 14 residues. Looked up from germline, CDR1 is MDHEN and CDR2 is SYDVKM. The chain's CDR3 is CASSFFTERREQYF. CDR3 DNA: TGTGCCAGCAGTTTCTTCACCGAGCGGCGCGAGCAGTACTTC.

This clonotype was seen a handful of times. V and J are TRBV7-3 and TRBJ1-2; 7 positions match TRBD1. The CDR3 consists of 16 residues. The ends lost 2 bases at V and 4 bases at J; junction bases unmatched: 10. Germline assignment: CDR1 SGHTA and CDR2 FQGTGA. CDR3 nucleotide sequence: TGTGCCAGCAGCTTAGGGGAGGGGGCGTTCGGCTATGGCTACACCTTC. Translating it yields CASSLGEGAFGYGYTF.

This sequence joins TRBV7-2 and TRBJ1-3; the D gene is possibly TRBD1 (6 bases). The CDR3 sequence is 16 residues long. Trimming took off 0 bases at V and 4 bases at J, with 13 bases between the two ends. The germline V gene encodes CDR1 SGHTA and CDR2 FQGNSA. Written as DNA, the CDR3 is TGTGCCAGCAGCTTAGCCGGGGAGGACAGAGGAAACACCATATATTTT. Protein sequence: CASSLAGEDRGNTIYF.

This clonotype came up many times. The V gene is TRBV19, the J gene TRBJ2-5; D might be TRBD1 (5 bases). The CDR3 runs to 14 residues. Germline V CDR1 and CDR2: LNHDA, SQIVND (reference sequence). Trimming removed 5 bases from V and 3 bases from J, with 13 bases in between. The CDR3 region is CASSVGQGEETQYF. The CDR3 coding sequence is TGTGCCAGTAGTGTGGGGCAAGGGGAAGAGACCCAGTACTTC.

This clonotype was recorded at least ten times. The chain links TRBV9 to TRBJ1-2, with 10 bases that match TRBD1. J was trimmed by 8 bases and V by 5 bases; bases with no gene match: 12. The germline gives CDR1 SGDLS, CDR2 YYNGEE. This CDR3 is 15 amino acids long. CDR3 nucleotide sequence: TGTGCCAGCAGGGCCCCCGGGACAGGGGTGCTCGGCTACACCTTC. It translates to CASRAPGTGVLGYTF.

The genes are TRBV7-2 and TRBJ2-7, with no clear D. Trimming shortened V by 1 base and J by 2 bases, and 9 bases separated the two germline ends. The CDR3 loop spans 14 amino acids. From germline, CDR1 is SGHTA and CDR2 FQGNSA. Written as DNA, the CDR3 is TGTGCCAGCAGCTTAGGGGTTCGGCCCTACGAGCAGTACTTC. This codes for CASSLGVRPYEQYF.

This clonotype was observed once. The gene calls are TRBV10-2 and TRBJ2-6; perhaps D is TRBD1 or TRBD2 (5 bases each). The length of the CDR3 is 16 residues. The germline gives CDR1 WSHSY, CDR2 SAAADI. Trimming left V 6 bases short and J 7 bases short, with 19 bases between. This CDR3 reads CASSQTGANLANVLTF. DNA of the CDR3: TGCGCCAGCAGCCAAACCGGGGCCAATCTCGCCAACGTCCTGACTTTC.

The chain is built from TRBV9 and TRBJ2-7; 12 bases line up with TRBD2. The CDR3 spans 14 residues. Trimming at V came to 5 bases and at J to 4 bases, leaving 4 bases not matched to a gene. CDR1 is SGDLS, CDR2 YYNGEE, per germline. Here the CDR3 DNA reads TGTGCCAGCAGGGAGACTAGCGGGAGATACGAGCAGTACTTC. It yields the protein CASRETSGRYEQYF.

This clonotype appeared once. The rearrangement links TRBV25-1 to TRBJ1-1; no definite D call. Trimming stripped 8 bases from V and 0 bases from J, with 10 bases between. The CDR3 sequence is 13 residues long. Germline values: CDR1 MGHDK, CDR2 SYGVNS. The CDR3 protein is CASVEVLNTEAFF. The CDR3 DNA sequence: TGTGCCAGCGTTGAGGTCTTGAACACTGAAGCTTTCTTT.

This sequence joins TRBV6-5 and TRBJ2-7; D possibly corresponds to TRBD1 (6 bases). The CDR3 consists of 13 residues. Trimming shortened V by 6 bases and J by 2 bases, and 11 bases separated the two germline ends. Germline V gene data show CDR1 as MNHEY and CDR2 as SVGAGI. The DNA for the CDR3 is TGTGCCAGCAGGGTGACAGGAACCTACGAGCAGTACTTC. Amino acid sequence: CASRVTGTYEQYF.

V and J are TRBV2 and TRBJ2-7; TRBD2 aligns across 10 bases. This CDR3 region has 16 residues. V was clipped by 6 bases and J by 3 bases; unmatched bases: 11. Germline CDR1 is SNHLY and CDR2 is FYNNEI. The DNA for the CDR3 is TGTGCCAGCAGCCAAGATGAGGCTAGCGGGGGCTACGAGCAGTACTTC. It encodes CASSQDEASGGYEQYF. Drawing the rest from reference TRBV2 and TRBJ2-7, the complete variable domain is EPEVTQTPSHQVTQMGQEVILRCVPISNHLYFYWYRQILGQKVEFLVSFYNNEISEKSEIFDDQFSVERPDGSNFTLKIRSTKLEDSAMYFCASSQDEASGGYEQYFGPGTRLTVT.

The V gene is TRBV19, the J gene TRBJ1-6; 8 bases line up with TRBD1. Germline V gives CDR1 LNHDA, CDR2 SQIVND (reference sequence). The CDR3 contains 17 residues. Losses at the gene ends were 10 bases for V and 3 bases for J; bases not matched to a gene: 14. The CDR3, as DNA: TGTGCCACCCAGGAAGGCGGGACAGGAGACTATAATTCACCCCTCCACTTT. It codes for CATQEGGTGDYNSPLHF. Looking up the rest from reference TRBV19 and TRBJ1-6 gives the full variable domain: DGGITQSPKYLFRKEGQNVTLSCEQNLNHDAMYWYRQDPGQGLRLIYYSQIVNDFQKGDIAEGYSVSREKKESFPLTVTSAQKNPTAFYLCATQEGGTGDYNSPLHFGNGTRLTVT.

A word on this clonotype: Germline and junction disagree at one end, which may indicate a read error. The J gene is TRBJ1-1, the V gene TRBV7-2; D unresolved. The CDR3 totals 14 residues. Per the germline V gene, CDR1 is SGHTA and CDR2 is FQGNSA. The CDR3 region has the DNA TGTGCCGGCAGCCCGCCCGGAATCCACACTGAAGCTTTCTTT. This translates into CAGSPPGIHTEAFF.

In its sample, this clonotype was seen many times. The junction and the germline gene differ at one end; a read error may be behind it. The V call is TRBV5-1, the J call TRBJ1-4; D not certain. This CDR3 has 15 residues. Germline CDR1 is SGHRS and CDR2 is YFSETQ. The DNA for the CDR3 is TGTGCCAGCAGCCCGGACGGGAGTACTAATGAAAAACTGTTTTTT. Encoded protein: CASSPDGSTNEKLFF.

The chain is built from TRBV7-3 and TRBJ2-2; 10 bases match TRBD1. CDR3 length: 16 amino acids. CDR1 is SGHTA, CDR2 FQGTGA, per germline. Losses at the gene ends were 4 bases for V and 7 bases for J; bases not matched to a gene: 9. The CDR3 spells CASSSRPGTGDGELFF. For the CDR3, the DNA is TGTGCCAGCAGCTCACGTCCCGGGACAGGGGACGGGGAGCTGTTTTTT.

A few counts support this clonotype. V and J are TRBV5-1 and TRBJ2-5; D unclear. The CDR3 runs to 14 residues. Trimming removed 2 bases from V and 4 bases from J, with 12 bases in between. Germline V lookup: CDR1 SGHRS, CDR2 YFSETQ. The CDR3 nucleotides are TGCGCCAGCAGCTTCTCTCCCAACCCAGAGACCCAGTACTTC. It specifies CASSFSPNPETQYF.

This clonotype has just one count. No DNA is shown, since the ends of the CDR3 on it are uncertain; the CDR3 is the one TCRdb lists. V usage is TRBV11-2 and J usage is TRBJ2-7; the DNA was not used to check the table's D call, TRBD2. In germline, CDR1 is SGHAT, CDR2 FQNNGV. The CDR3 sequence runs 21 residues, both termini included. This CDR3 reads CASSFYICSARVIVGGYEQYF.

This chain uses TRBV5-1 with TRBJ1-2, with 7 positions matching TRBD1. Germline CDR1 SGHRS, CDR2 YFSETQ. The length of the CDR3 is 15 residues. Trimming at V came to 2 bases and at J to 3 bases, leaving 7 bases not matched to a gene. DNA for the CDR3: TGCGCCAGCAGCTTACGACAGGGACAAGACTATGGCTACACCTTC. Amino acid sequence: CASSLRQGQDYGYTF. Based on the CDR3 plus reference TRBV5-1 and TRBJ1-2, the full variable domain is KAGVTQTPRYLIKTRGQQVTLSCSPISGHRSVSWYQQTPGQGLQFLFEYFSETQRNKGNFPGRFSGRQFSNSRSEMNVSTLELGDSALYLCASSLRQGQDYGYTFGSGTRLTVV.

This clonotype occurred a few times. The CDR3 spells CSARGRTGYDYEQYF. The CDR3 DNA follows: TGCAGTGCTAGGGGGAGGACAGGGTATGACTACGAGCAGTACTTC. V and J are TRBV20-1 and TRBJ2-7; 8 bases align to TRBD1. With V trimmed by 3 bases and J by 3 bases, 10 bases remained unmatched. CDR3 size: 15 residues. Germline CDR1 reads DFQATT; CDR2 reads SNEGSKA (reference sequence).

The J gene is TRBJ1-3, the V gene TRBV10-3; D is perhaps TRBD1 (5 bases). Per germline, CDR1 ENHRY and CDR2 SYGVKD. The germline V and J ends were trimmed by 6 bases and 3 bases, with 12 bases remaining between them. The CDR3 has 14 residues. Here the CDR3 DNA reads TGTGCCATCAGGGACGGGGACGGTGGAAACACCATATATTTT. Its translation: CAIRDGDGGNTIYF.

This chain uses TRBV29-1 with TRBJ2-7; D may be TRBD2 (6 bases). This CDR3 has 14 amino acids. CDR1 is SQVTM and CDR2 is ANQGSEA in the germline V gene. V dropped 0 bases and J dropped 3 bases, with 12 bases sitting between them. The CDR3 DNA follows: TGCAGCGTTGAAGATGGGGGGACTGGCTACGAGCAGTACTTC. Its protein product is CSVEDGGTGYEQYF.

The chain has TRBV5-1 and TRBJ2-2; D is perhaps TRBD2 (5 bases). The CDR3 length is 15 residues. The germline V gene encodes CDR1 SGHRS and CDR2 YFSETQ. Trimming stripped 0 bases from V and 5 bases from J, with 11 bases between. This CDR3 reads CASSLGATGTGELFF. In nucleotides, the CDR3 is TGCGCCAGCAGCTTGGGGGCGACGGGGACCGGGGAGCTGTTTTTT.

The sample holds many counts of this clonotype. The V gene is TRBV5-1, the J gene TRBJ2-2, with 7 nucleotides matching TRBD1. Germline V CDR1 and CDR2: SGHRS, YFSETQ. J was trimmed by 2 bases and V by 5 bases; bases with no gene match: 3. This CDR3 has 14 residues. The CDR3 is CASRRTGNTGELFF. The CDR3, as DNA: TGCGCCAGCAGACGGACAGGAAACACCGGGGAGCTGTTTTTT.